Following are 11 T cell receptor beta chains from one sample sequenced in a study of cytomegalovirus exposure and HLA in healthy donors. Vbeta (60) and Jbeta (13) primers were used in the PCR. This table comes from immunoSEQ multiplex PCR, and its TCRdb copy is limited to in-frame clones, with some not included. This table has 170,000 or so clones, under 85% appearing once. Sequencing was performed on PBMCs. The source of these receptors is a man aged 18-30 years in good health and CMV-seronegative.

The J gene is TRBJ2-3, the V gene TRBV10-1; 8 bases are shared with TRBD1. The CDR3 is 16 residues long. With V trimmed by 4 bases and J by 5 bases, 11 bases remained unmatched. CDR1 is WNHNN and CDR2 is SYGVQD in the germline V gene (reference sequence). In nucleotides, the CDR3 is TGCGCCAGCAGTGTAAGTGGACAGGGAGGTAGAGATACGCAGTATTTT. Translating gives CASSVSGQGGRDTQYF.

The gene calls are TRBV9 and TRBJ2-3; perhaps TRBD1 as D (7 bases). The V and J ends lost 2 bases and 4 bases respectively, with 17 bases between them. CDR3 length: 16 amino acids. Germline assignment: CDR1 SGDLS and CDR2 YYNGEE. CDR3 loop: CASSVEGQLSPDTQYF. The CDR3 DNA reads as TGTGCCAGCAGCGTGGAGGGACAGCTCTCGCCAGATACGCAGTATTTT.

CDR3 nucleotides: TGTGCCAGCAGTGGCCAGGGACTTAATGAAAAACTGTTTTTT. Its protein is CASSGQGLNEKLFF. The chain uses TRBV27 and TRBJ1-4; the D gene is possibly TRBD1 (5 bases). The V end was cut by 5 bases, the J end by 4 bases, with 11 bases between. The CDR3 is 14 residues long. Germline assignment: CDR1 MNHEY and CDR2 SMNVEV (reference sequence).

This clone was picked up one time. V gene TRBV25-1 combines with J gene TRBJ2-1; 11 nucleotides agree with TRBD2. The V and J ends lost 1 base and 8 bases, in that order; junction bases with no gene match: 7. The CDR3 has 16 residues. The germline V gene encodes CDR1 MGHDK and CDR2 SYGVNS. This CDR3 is CASSELTSGGSDEQFF. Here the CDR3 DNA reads TGTGCCAGCAGTGAATTAACTAGCGGGGGTTCTGATGAGCAGTTCTTC.

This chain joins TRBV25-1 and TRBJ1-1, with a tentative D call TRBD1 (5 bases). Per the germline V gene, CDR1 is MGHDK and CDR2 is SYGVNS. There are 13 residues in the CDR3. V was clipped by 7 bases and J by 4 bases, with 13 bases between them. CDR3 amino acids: CASTLGGSTEAFF. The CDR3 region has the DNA TGTGCCAGCACCCTCGGGGGGTCCACTGAAGCTTTCTTT.

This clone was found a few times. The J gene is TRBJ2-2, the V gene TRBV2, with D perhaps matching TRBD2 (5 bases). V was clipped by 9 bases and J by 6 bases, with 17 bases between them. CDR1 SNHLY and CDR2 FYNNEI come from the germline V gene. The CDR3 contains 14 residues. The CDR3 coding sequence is TGTGCCAGTGGAGCCGAGGGCTCCGCCGGGGAGCTGTTTTTT. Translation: CASGAEGSAGELFF. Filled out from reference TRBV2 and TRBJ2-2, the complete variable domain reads EPEVTQTPSHQVTQMGQEVILRCVPISNHLYFYWYRQILGQKVEFLVSFYNNEISEKSEIFDDQFSVERPDGSNFTLKIRSTKLEDSAMYFCASGAEGSAGELFFGEGSRLTVL.

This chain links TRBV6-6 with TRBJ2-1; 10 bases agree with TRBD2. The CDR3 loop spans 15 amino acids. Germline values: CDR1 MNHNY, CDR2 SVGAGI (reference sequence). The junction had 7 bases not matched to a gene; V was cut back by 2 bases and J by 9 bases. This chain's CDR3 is CASSYLSGRAVEQFF. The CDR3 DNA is TGTGCCAGCAGTTACCTAAGCGGGAGGGCCGTTGAGCAGTTCTTC.

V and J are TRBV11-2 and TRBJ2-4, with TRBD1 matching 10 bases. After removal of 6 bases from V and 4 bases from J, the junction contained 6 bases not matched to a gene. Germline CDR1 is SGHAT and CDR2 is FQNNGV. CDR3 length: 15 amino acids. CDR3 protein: CASRSDRGLKNIQYF. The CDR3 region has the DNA TGTGCCAGCAGGTCTGACAGGGGGCTGAAAAACATTCAGTACTTC.

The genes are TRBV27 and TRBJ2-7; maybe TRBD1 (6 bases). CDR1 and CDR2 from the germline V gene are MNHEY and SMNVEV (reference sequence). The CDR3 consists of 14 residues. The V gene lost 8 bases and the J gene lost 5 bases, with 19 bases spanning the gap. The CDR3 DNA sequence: TGTGCCAGCCGCCTCCGGGACACGGTCGACGAGCAGTACTTC. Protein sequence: CASRLRDTVDEQYF.

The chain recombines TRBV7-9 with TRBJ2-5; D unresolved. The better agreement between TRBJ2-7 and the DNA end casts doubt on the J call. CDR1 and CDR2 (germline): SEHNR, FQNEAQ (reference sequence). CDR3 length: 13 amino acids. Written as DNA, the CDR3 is TGTGCCAGCAGCCCCTTTCCTACCTACGAGCAGTACTTC. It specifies CASSPFPTYEQYF.

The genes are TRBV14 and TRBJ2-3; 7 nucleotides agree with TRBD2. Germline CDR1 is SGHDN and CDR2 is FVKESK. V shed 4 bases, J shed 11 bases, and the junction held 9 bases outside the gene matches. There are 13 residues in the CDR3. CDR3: CASSLPAGEVQYF. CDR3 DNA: TGTGCCAGCAGCCTACCTGCGGGGGAGGTGCAGTATTTT.